This entry lists 18 T cell receptor beta chains sequenced from one sample in a study of cytomegalovirus exposure and HLA in healthy donors. PCR involved 60 Vbeta and 13 Jbeta primers. Using immunoSEQ multiplex PCR, the repertoire was profiled, and TCRdb retains in-frame clones only, with some absent. The repertoire holds 85,000 to 100,000 clones, roughly four fifths seen once, with roughly 3.8% in the top ten. The source material was PBMCs. The receptors stem from a female donor in good health and CMV-seropositive.

This clone occurred once. The genes are TRBV28 and TRBJ1-4; D uncertain. Germline V gene lookup returns CDR1 MDHEN and CDR2 SYDVKM. This CDR3 is 13 amino acids long. Trimming left V 5 bases short and J 6 bases short, with 10 bases between. CDR3 nucleotide sequence: TGTGCCAGCAGTCGTCCGGGAGATGAAAAACTGTTTTTT. Its protein product is CASSRPGDEKLFF.

The chain links TRBV6-6 to TRBJ1-3, with D tentatively TRBD1 (5 bases). The CDR3 has 14 residues. Germline CDR1 MNHNY, CDR2 SVGAGI (reference sequence). V was trimmed by 2 bases and J by 3 bases, leaving 8 bases between them. The CDR3 spells CASSYPRVGNTIYF. The CDR3 region has the DNA TGTGCCAGCAGTTACCCCAGGGTTGGAAACACCATATATTTT.

V is TRBV7-6 and J is TRBJ2-1; D not resolved. Germline V gene data show CDR1 as SGHVS and CDR2 as FNYEAQ. The CDR3 is made up of 15 amino acids. Trimming cost V 5 bases and J 0 bases, with 11 bases left between them. The DNA for the CDR3 is TGTGCCAGCAGCCCCGAGTTCCTCTCCTACAATGAGCAGTTCTTC. Protein: CASSPEFLSYNEQFF. The full variable domain, with the rest looked up from reference TRBV7-6 and TRBJ2-1, is GAGVSQSPRYKVTKRGQDVALRCDPISGHVSLYWYRQALGQGPEFLTYFNYEAQQDKSGLPNDRFSAERPEGSISTLTIQRTEQRDSAMYRCASSPEFLSYNEQFFGPGTRLTVL.

A few counts support this clone. The CDR3 spells CASSLGTGDSGAEAFF. The CDR3 region has the DNA TGTGCCAGCAGCCTCGGGACAGGGGATTCGGGCGCTGAAGCTTTCTTT. The rearrangement links TRBV7-9 to TRBJ1-1; 10 bases are a match to TRBD1. The ends lost 5 bases at V and 6 bases at J; junction bases unmatched: 12. Germline V gives CDR1 SEHNR, CDR2 FQNEAQ (reference sequence). This CDR3 contains 16 residues.

The V call is TRBV6-5, the J call TRBJ2-7; D ambiguous. Looked up from germline, CDR1 is MNHEY and CDR2 is SVGAGI. The germline V and J ends were trimmed by 6 bases and 2 bases, with 14 bases remaining between them. This CDR3 is built from 14 residues. The CDR3 bases are TGTGCCAGCAGCCGGTACCAGGTTACCTACGAGCAGTACTTC. Protein sequence: CASSRYQVTYEQYF.

Comments on this clone: One end of the junction fails to match germline, which may point to a read error. This sequence joins TRBV7-9 and TRBJ2-7; 14 bases align to TRBD2. The CDR3 totals 18 residues. The germline V gene has CDR1 SEHNR and CDR2 FQNEAQ (reference sequence). CDR3 sequence (DNA): TGTTCCAGCAGCCTTCTTCCCGGGACTAGCGGGGGTGTCTACGAGCAGTACTTC. This gives the protein CSSSLLPGTSGGVYEQYF.

The chain recombines TRBV7-9 with TRBJ1-1, with D possibly TRBD1 on 5 matching bases. This CDR3 has 13 amino acids. CDR1 and CDR2 (germline): SEHNR, FQNEAQ (reference sequence). The germline V and J ends were trimmed by 3 bases and 7 bases, with 12 bases remaining between them. The CDR3 bases are TGTGCCAGCAGCTTTGCCGCAGGGAATGAAGCTTTCTTT. This translates into CASSFAAGNEAFF.

On this clone: Different DNA sequences within this sample yield the same CDR3. This chain uses TRBV2 with TRBJ2-4; D uncertain. The CDR3 extends over 14 amino acids. Germline V gives CDR1 SNHLY, CDR2 FYNNEI. V shed 2 bases and J shed 0 bases, with 5 bases lying between them. Here the CDR3 reads CASSERLAKNIQYF. CDR3 coding DNA: TGTGCCAGCAGTGAACGGTTAGCCAAAAACATTCAGTACTTC.

The J gene is TRBJ1-5, the V gene TRBV28; possibly TRBD1 for D (5 bases). Germline V CDR1 and CDR2: MDHEN, SYDVKM. V was clipped by 3 bases and J by 6 bases, with 12 bases between them. The CDR3 has 14 amino acids. CDR3: CASSFVGAGQPQHF. CDR3 DNA: TGTGCCAGCAGTTTTGTAGGGGCAGGTCAGCCCCAGCATTTT.

The chain uses TRBV19 and TRBJ1-1; 8 nucleotides align to TRBD1. Germline CDR1 LNHDA, CDR2 SQIVND (reference sequence). This CDR3 is built from 15 residues. Trimming cost V 7 bases and J 4 bases; bases outside gene matches: 11. The CDR3 loop is CASIHPGGAVTEAFF. The CDR3 DNA reads TGTGCCAGTATTCACCCAGGGGGCGCGGTCACTGAAGCTTTCTTT.

The chain is built from TRBV7-9 and TRBJ2-5; D possibly corresponds to TRBD1 (6 bases). The last part of the DNA fits TRBJ2-7 better; the J call may be wrong. This CDR3 comprises 14 residues. The germline gives CDR1 SEHNR, CDR2 FQNEAQ (reference sequence). CDR3 in amino acids: CASSGDTGIYEQYF. The CDR3 DNA sequence: TGTGCCAGCAGCGGGGACACGGGGATATACGAGCAGTACTTC.

The chain joins TRBV21-1 to TRBJ2-6; the table's D call of TRBD1 was not tested on the DNA. TRBV21-1 constitutes a pseudogene. The CDR3 is made up of 16 amino acids. The chain's CDR3 is CASSVTQGSGANVLTF. In DNA form, the CDR3 reads TGTGCCAGCAGCGTCACACAGGGCTCCGGGGCCAACGTCCTGACTTTC.

The chain has TRBV7-7 and TRBJ2-1; TRBD2 agrees at 7 bases. V dropped 3 bases and J dropped 3; count of bases not matched to a gene: 5. CDR1 and CDR2 (germline): SSHAT, FNYEAQ (reference sequence). The CDR3 totals 15 residues. The CDR3 region is CASSLGLADYNEQFF. CDR3 nucleotides: TGTGCCAGCAGCTTGGGTCTAGCGGACTACAATGAGCAGTTCTTC.

The CDR3 spells CASSRTGGGDTQYF. The CDR3 nucleotides read TGTGCCAGCAGCCGGACGGGTGGGGGGGATACGCAGTATTTT. The chain has TRBV5-5 and TRBJ2-3; tentative D call: TRBD2 (6 bases). The CDR3 is 14 amino acids. Germline V CDR1 and CDR2: SGHKS, YYEKEE (reference sequence). The V and J ends lost 4 bases and 6 bases respectively, with 15 bases between them.

The V call is TRBV9, the J call TRBJ2-2; TRBD2 might be the D (7 bases). The CDR3 consists of 20 residues. CDR1 is SGDLS, CDR2 YYNGEE, per germline. V lost 4 bases and J lost 3, with 28 bases in between. DNA of the CDR3: TGTGCCAGCAGCCTCCCGAGGGGGGGTCTCGCGGAGGTACACACCGGGGAGCTGTTTTTT. Translated: CASSLPRGGLAEVHTGELFF.

J is TRBJ2-1 and V is TRBV9, with 7 bases lining up with TRBD2. CDR3 length: 15 residues. Germline assignment: CDR1 SGDLS and CDR2 YYNGEE. V dropped 1 base and J dropped 6; count of bases not matched to a gene: 7. This chain's CDR3 is CASSVSGDFLNEQFF. The CDR3 DNA reads TGTGCCAGCAGCGTAAGCGGGGACTTCCTCAATGAGCAGTTCTTC.

This rearrangement joins TRBV9 to TRBJ1-1; D is unresolved. Germline V lookup: CDR1 SGDLS, CDR2 YYNGEE. Deletions cut 0 bases from V and 0 bases from J, with 9 bases between. The CDR3 is 15 amino acids. The CDR3 bases are TGTGCCAGCAGCGTAGGGGCAGTCTTGAACACTGAAGCTTTCTTT. Protein sequence: CASSVGAVLNTEAFF.

As for this clone: An end of the junction differs from the germline gene, which may be a read error. The chain recombines TRBV7-9 with TRBJ2-2; 12 bases match TRBD1. The CDR3 runs 17 residues. Germline CDR1 is SEHNR and CDR2 is FQNEAQ (reference sequence). CDR3 coding DNA: TGTTCCAGCAGCCTCGGGACAGGGGGCGTAATCACCGGGGAGCTGTTTTTT. This encodes CSSSLGTGGVITGELFF.